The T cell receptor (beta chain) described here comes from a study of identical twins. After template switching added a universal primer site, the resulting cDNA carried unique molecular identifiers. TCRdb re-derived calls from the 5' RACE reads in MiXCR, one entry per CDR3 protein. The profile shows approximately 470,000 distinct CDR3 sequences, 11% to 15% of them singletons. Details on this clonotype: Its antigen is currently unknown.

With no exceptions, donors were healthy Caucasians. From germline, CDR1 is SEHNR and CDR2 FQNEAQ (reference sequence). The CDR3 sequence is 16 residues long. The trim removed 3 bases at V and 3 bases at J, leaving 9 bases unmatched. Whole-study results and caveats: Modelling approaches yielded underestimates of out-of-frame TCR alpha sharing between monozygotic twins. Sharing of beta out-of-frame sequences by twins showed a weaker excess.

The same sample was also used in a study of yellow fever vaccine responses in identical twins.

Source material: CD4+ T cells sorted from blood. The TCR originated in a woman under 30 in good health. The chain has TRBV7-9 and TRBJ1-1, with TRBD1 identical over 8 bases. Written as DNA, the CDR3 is TGTGCCAGCAGCTTTCTGGCAGGGGGCGAGGACACTGAAGCTTTCTTT. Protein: CASSFLAGGEDTEAFF.